These T cell receptor beta chains were read from a single sample in a study of cytomegalovirus exposure and HLA in healthy donors. Some clones are missing from TCRdb's copy, which holds only in-frame ones; the method was immunoSEQ multiplex PCR. The sample lists 150,000 or so clones; about three quarters were seen once. The sequenced sample was PBMCs. The receptors stem from a woman aged 40-49 years in good health and CMV-seronegative. The CDR3 runs from the conserved cysteine through the conserved F or W. The order of the fields is J gene, D gene, V gene, clone size, CDR3 DNA, CDR3 protein. A D gene is named only where the DNA matches it firmly. Expanded clones get a size class; other rows say once, few or many, or leave the size out.

j_call: TRBJ2-7
d_call: TRBD1
v_call: TRBV5-4
clone_size: .
cdr3_nt: TGTGCCAGCAGCGGAGTGAGGCAGGGGGTCAACGAGCAGTACTTC
cdr3_aa: CASSGVRQGVNEQYF

j_call: TRBJ2-5
d_call: TRBD1
v_call: TRBV7-6
clone_size: .
cdr3_nt: TGTGCCAGCAGCTTAAGGGCTGACAGGGGGGAGACCCAGTACTTC
cdr3_aa: CASSLRADRGETQYF

j_call: TRBJ1-6
d_call: .
v_call: TRBV28
clone_size: .
cdr3_nt: TGTGCCAGCAGTTTCTCAGAATTTAATTCACCCCTCCACTTT
cdr3_aa: CASSFSEFNSPLHF

j_call: TRBJ1-5
d_call: TRBD1
v_call: TRBV2
clone_size: .
cdr3_nt: TGTGCCAGCAGTGGGACAGGGACGCGCAATCAGCCCCAGCATTTT
cdr3_aa: CASSGTGTRNQPQHF

j_call: TRBJ1-2
d_call: .
v_call: TRBV7-8
clone_size: .
cdr3_nt: TGTGCCAGCAGCCTACCTCCAGACATTGGCTACACCTTC
cdr3_aa: CASSLPPDIGYTF

j_call: TRBJ1-3
d_call: .
v_call: TRBV5-1
clone_size: once
cdr3_nt: TGCGCCAGCAGCCGGGCATCCGCTCTGGGGGGCTCTGGAAACACCATATATTTT
cdr3_aa: CASSRASALGGSGNTIYF

j_call: TRBJ2-2
d_call: .
v_call: TRBV9
clone_size: .
cdr3_nt: TGTGCCAGCAGCGTAGCTTTAGCCGGGGAGCTGTTTTTT
cdr3_aa: CASSVALAGELFF

j_call: TRBJ2-7
d_call: .
v_call: TRBV28
clone_size: few
cdr3_nt: TGTGCCACCGAGGACTACGTCTCTTACGAGCAGTACTTC
cdr3_aa: CATEDYVSYEQYF

j_call: TRBJ2-3
d_call: TRBD2
v_call: TRBV2
clone_size: .
cdr3_nt: TGTGCCAGCAGTGAAGGACTAGCGGGAGGGCCGCAAGATACGCAGTATTTT
cdr3_aa: CASSEGLAGGPQDTQYF

j_call: TRBJ1-2
d_call: .
v_call: TRBV6-5
clone_size: few
cdr3_nt: TGTGCCAGCAGACCACTCACGGGTGGCTACACCTTC
cdr3_aa: CASRPLTGGYTF

j_call: TRBJ2-5
d_call: .
v_call: TRBV7-9
clone_size: .
cdr3_nt: TGTGCCAGCAGCTTAGCGCGGTACCAAGGGACCCAGTACTTC
cdr3_aa: CASSLARYQGTQYF

j_call: TRBJ2-2
d_call: TRBD2
v_call: TRBV7-6
clone_size: few
cdr3_nt: TGTGCCAGCAGCTTACTTAGCGGGAGGGCCCCCGGGGAGCTGTTTTTT
cdr3_aa: CASSLLSGRAPGELFF

j_call: TRBJ1-2
d_call: .
v_call: TRBV11-2
clone_size: .
cdr3_nt: TGTGCCAGCAGTCCGGGACCAGGGGCTGGCTACACCTTC
cdr3_aa: CASSPGPGAGYTF

j_call: TRBJ2-2
d_call: TRBD2
v_call: TRBV28
clone_size: .
cdr3_nt: TGTGCCAGCAGTACTAGCGGGGGGGGCACCGGGGAGCTGTTTTTT
cdr3_aa: CASSTSGGGTGELFF

j_call: TRBJ2-6
d_call: .
v_call: TRBV18
clone_size: .
cdr3_nt: TGTGCCAGCTCACTCGAGACAGTAGACTCTGGGGCCAACGTCCTGACTTTC
cdr3_aa: CASSLETVDSGANVLTF

j_call: TRBJ1-1
d_call: TRBD1
v_call: TRBV6-6
clone_size: once
cdr3_nt: TGTGCCAGCAGCCGACCAGGGGGTTGGGGCACTGAAGCTTTCTTT
cdr3_aa: CASSRPGGWGTEAFF

j_call: TRBJ1-1
d_call: TRBD1
v_call: TRBV19
clone_size: .
cdr3_nt: TGTGCCAGTAGTACTCTCACAGGGGGCTTGAACACTGAAGCTTTCTTT
cdr3_aa: CASSTLTGGLNTEAFF

j_call: TRBJ1-2
d_call: TRBD1
v_call: TRBV6-1
clone_size: once
cdr3_nt: TGTGCCAGCAGTGCACAGGGGAACTATGGCTACACCTTC
cdr3_aa: CASSAQGNYGYTF

j_call: TRBJ2-3
d_call: .
v_call: TRBV10-1
clone_size: .
cdr3_nt: TGCGCCAGCAGTGACGGACAGACATATAGCACAGATACGCAGTATTTT
cdr3_aa: CASSDGQTYSTDTQYF

j_call: TRBJ2-3
d_call: .
v_call: TRBV12-2
clone_size: .
cdr3_nt: TGTGCAAGTCGCTTAGCTGGGCTAGCGGGGGGGCGGGGAGATACGCAGTATTTT
cdr3_aa: CASRLAGLAGGRGDTQYF

j_call: TRBJ2-1
d_call: TRBD2
v_call: TRBV27
clone_size: .
cdr3_nt: TGTGCCAGCACCTCCTCCCTAGCGGGAGACAATGAGCAGTTCTTC
cdr3_aa: CASTSSLAGDNEQFF

j_call: TRBJ1-1
d_call: .
v_call: TRBV6-6
clone_size: few
cdr3_nt: TGTGCCAGCAATAGATGGGGTGACAGCTACACTGAAGCTTTCTTT
cdr3_aa: CASNRWGDSYTEAFF

j_call: TRBJ1-4
d_call: TRBD1
v_call: TRBV10-3
clone_size: .
cdr3_nt: TGTGCCATCAGTGATCGGGACAGCTACAATGAAAAACTGTTTTTT
cdr3_aa: CAISDRDSYNEKLFF

j_call: TRBJ2-5
d_call: TRBD1
v_call: TRBV5-1
clone_size: .
cdr3_nt: TGCGCCAGCAGCGTGACAGGGGGCGAAGAGACCCAGTACTTC
cdr3_aa: CASSVTGGEETQYF

j_call: TRBJ1-5
d_call: TRBD1
v_call: TRBV27
clone_size: .
cdr3_nt: TGTGCCATCGGACAGGGGGCCGGGCCCCAGCATTTT
cdr3_aa: CAIGQGAGPQHF

j_call: TRBJ2-1
d_call: .
v_call: TRBV27
clone_size: .
cdr3_nt: TGTGCCAGCAGTGCCCAACAGGGAAATGAGCAGTTCTTC
cdr3_aa: CASSAQQGNEQFF

j_call: TRBJ1-1
d_call: .
v_call: TRBV4-1
clone_size: .
cdr3_nt: TGCGCCAGCAGCCAAGATTCGGGGTGGGGGAACACTGAAGCTTTCTTT
cdr3_aa: CASSQDSGWGNTEAFF

j_call: TRBJ1-5
d_call: .
v_call: TRBV5-7
clone_size: .
cdr3_nt: TGTGCCAGCAGCTTCGGGGAGGTGAGGAGCAATCAGCCCCAGCATTTT
cdr3_aa: CASSFGEVRSNQPQHF